This note documents a single TCR beta chain sequence. The V segment lost 8 bases and the J segment 8 bases; nucleotides outside the gene matches: 4. The CDR3 spans 13 residues. Germline CDR1 is SNHLY and CDR2 is FYNNEI. In the source study's methods: The assay estimated nucleated cells by amplifying reference gene primers. Measured with immunoSEQ multiplex PCR; TCRdb has only the in-frame clones, and not every one. The DNA gave D and trimming, while V, J and clone size come from that table. This sample has about 120,000 clones, with about 89% found just once. This sample was taken from a study of blood T cell repertoires in COVID-19. At the level of the study: Whether acute or convalescent, the COVID-19 samples came from the United States, Italy and Spain.

The sequence was obtained from a woman aged 70-85 years with acute or convalescent COVID-19. The sequenced sample consisted of peripheral blood. The chain couples TRBV2 to TRBJ1-6; 9 positions match TRBD1. The chain's CDR3 is CASGGQGYSPLHF. The CDR3, as DNA: TGTGCCAGCGGAGGACAGGGGTATTCACCCCTCCACTTT.